This TCR beta chain was observed in a study of blood T cells in healthy people across ages. Overall study findings and caveats: Strong correlation existed between TCR beta diversity and naive T cell percentage. Both naive CD4+ cell counts and diversity were greater in long-lived donors than in aged donors.

This CDR3 is built from 17 residues. Per germline, CDR1 DFQATT and CDR2 SNEGSKA (reference sequence). V was clipped by 4 bases and J by 0 bases, with 20 bases between them. Donors ranged from roughly 6 to 95 years old and were healthy Caucasians in Russia. No fewer than 6 million PBMCs went into each sample. Primers used in a second PCR of about 7 to 12 cycles were a sample-barcoded 5' primer and a J-beta primer mix. TCRdb recomputed calls from the 5' RACE reads with MiXCR, one row per CDR3 protein. The sample records roughly 410,000 distinct CDR3 sequences, 50% to 60% being singletons. Regarding this clonotype: Its antigen remains unidentified.

The rearrangement links TRBV20-1 to TRBJ2-3; D gene unclear. The source material was blood. The TCR comes from a man aged 60-69 years in good health. The CDR3 region is CSATPSPRAASTDTQYF. As DNA, the CDR3 is TGCAGTGCTACCCCATCCCCACGGGCGGCTAGCACAGATACGCAGTATTTT.